This is a list of T cell receptor beta chains from one sample in a study of post-analysis software for immune sequencing data. TCRdb fed the PCR reads into MiXCR, producing one record per CDR3 protein. This repertoire shows roughly 200,000 distinct CDR3 sequences, approximately 28% found once; its top ten account for around 3.7%. Sequenced sample: blood. The receptors were gathered from a girl aged 2 to 17 with multiple sclerosis. The CDR3 runs from the conserved cysteine through the conserved F or W. A D gene is named only where the DNA matches it firmly. Not every row has a clone size; where given, it reads once, few, many or a size class.

>NA|14|TRBV5-1|NA|TRBJ1-5
TGCGCCAGCAGCTTGGAAGGTTCGGATCAGCCCCAGCATTTT
CASSLEGSDQPQHF
>NA|12|TRBV5-1|few|TRBJ2-7
TGCGCCAGCAGCTGGCAGGGGTTCGAGCAGTACTTC
CASSWQGFEQYF
>NA|13|TRBV20-1|NA|TRBJ1-1
TGCAGTGCTCCACGACAGAAGAACACTGAAGCTTTCTTT
CSAPRQKNTEAFF
>NA|15|TRBV6-4|many|TRBJ2-1
TGTGCCAGCAGTCCCGAACCGGGCTCCTACAATGAGCAGTTCTTC
CASSPEPGSYNEQFF
>NA|14|TRBV7-2|many|TRBJ2-5
TGTGCCAGCAGCCCTAACCTAGCGCGAGAGACCCAGTACTTC
CASSPNLARETQYF
>NA|14|TRBV6-6|few|TRBJ1-1
TGTGCCAGCAGTTACAAGGGCCCGGACACTGAAGCTTTCTTT
CASSYKGPDTEAFF
>NA|12|TRBV28|NA|TRBJ1-5
TGTGCCAGCAGTCTCCAGAATCAGCCCCAGCATTTT
CASSLQNQPQHF
>TRBD2|15|TRBV5-1|NA|TRBJ2-7
TGCGCCAGCAGCTTGGCTGGGACTAACTCCTACGAGCAGTACTTC
CASSLAGTNSYEQYF
>TRBD1|12|TRBV5-1|NA|TRBJ1-1
TGCGCCAGCAGCTACGACAGGGGAGAAGCTTTCTTT
CASSYDRGEAFF
>NA|12|TRBV18|many|TRBJ2-5
TGTGCCAGCTCCCCTGGGACCTCAGAGCAGTACTTC
CASSPGTSEQYF
>NA|13|TRBV12-3/TRBV12-4|NA|TRBJ2-5
TGTGCCAGCAGTCCTCCGACACAAGAGACCCAGTACTTC
CASSPPTQETQYF
>NA|15|TRBV7-3|many|TRBJ2-7
TGTGCCAGCAGCTTAACCGGTCGTCGCTCCTACGAGCAGTACTTC
CASSLTGRRSYEQYF
>NA|15|TRBV19|NA|TRBJ2-3
TGTGCCGGTTCGTACGGGGGAATGGACACAGATACGCAGTATTTT
CAGSYGGMDTDTQYF
>NA|15|TRBV28|many|TRBJ2-7
TGTGCCAGCAGTTCCCCCCCGGTGGCCTCCTACGAGCAGTACTTC
CASSSPPVASYEQYF
>TRBD2|14|TRBV27|NA|TRBJ2-7
TGTGCCAGCAGCCGTGGACTAGCGTCCTACGAGCAGTACTTC
CASSRGLASYEQYF
>NA|14|TRBV5-1|NA|TRBJ1-4
TGCGCCAGCAGTGACGGACAGCATAATGAAAAACTGTTTTTT
CASSDGQHNEKLFF
>TRBD1|15|TRBV6-2/TRBV6-3|few|TRBJ1-2
TGTGCCAGCAGTTACGAGACAGGGGATGCAGCTGGCTACACCTTC
CASSYETGDAAGYTF